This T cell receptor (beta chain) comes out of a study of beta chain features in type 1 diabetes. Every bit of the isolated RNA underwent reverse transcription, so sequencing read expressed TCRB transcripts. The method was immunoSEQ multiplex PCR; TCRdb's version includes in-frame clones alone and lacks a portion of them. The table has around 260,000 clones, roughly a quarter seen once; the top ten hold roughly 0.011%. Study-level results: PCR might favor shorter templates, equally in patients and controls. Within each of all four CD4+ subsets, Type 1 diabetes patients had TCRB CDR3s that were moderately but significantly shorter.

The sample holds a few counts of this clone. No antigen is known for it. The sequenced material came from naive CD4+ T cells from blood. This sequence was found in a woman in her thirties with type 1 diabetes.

The CDR3 nucleotides are TGTGCCAGCTCACCATGGGACATACTAAACACCGGGGAGCTGTTTTTT. The encoded protein is CASSPWDILNTGELFF. The chain is built from TRBV18 and TRBJ2-2; weak D call: TRBD1 (6 bases). V gave up 2 bases and J gave up 2 bases, with 12 bases separating them. The CDR3 spans 16 residues. Germline V gene sequence: CDR1 KGHSH, CDR2 LQKENI. Drawing the rest from reference TRBV18 and TRBJ2-2, the complete variable domain is NAGVMQNPRHLVRRRGQEARLRCSPMKGHSHVYWYRQLPEEGLKFMVYLQKENIIDESGMPKERFSAEFPKEGPSILRIQQVVRGDSAAYFCASSPWDILNTGELFFGEGSRLTVL.